These 15 T cell receptor beta chains came from one sample sequenced in a study of CD8+ T cells in alopecia areata. Reverse transcription of extracted RNA yielded cDNA, which provided the sequencing template. Assay: immunoSEQ multiplex PCR; the TCRdb copy retains only in-frame clones and omits some. The sample includes 150,000 or so clones, 87% seen only once; the top ten take about 16%. Material: CD8+ T cells sorted from blood, obtained at week 0. The source is a human donor with alopecia areata.

The chain recombines TRBV20-1 with TRBJ2-7, with D unresolved. Germline-derived CDR1 and CDR2 are DFQATT and SNEGSKA (reference sequence). CDR3 length: 11 amino acids. Trimming removed 0 bases from V and 6 bases from J, with 6 bases in between. The CDR3 protein is CSARDYIEQYF. The CDR3 coding sequence is TGCAGTGCTAGAGATTACATCGAGCAGTACTTC.

V is TRBV7-6 and J is TRBJ2-1; 7 nucleotides agree with TRBD1. The J segment lost 5 bases and the V segment lost 3 bases, leaving 4 bases of the junction unmatched. The CDR3 has 14 residues. Per germline, CDR1 SGHVS and CDR2 FNYEAQ. The CDR3 DNA is TGTGCCAGCAGCTTCGGACAGGACGACAATGAGCAGTTCTTC. This translates into CASSFGQDDNEQFF.

As DNA, the CDR3 is TGCGCCAGCAAGGGGGGAGATACGCAGTATTTT. It encodes CASKGGDTQYF. V usage is TRBV10-2 and J usage is TRBJ2-3; D might be TRBD1 or TRBD2, each matching 6 bases. V shed 7 bases and J shed 5 bases, with 7 bases lying between them. The length of the CDR3 is 11 residues. The germline gives CDR1 WSHSY, CDR2 SAAADI.

The V gene is TRBV7-2, the J gene TRBJ2-2; D remains unclear. The CDR3 loop spans 12 amino acids. CDR1 SGHTA and CDR2 FQGNSA come from the germline V gene. The ends were cut back, 1 base at V and 5 bases at J, with 2 bases in the middle. In nucleotides, the CDR3 is TGTGCCAGCAGCTTAGGGACCGGGGAGCTGTTTTTT. This gives the protein CASSLGTGELFF.

The CDR3 spells CSVEGPGGIGEQYF. The CDR3 region has the DNA TGCAGCGTTGAGGGTCCAGGGGGTATAGGGGAGCAGTACTTC. The chain uses TRBV29-1 and TRBJ2-7; 7 positions agree with TRBD1. This CDR3 has 14 residues. Germline V gene data show CDR1 as SQVTM and CDR2 as ANQGSEA. With 3 bases clipped from V and 7 bases from J, the junction kept 12 bases outside the gene matches.

The rearrangement links TRBV2 to TRBJ2-3; D gene unclear. CDR1 is SNHLY and CDR2 is FYNNEI in the germline V gene. The ends were cut back, 4 bases at V and 0 bases at J, with 5 bases in the middle. CDR3 length: 13 amino acids. CDR3 protein: CASSGDSTDTQYF. CDR3 sequence (DNA): TGTGCCAGCAGTGGTGATAGCACAGATACGCAGTATTTT.

This clone was found once. The chain employs TRBV28 and TRBJ2-7; unclear D gene. Deletions cut 3 bases from V and 6 bases from J, with 15 bases between. This CDR3 has 14 residues. CDR1 and CDR2 from the germline V gene are MDHEN and SYDVKM. The CDR3 region is CASSFSPKSAEQYF. The CDR3 DNA reads as TGTGCCAGCAGTTTCTCCCCCAAATCGGCCGAGCAGTACTTC.

V usage is TRBV12-5 and J usage is TRBJ2-7; TRBD2 matches at 10 bases. The V gene's germline CDR1 is LGHNT and CDR2 FRNRAP. The CDR3 has 16 residues. With 2 bases clipped from V and 0 bases from J, the junction kept 4 bases outside the gene matches. CDR3 DNA: TGTGCTAGTGGTTTGCCTAGCGGGGGACACTCCTACGAGCAGTACTTC. Translation: CASGLPSGGHSYEQYF.

The CDR3, as DNA: TGTGCCAGCAGCGGAAGTGCAGGGGGCCACTACGAGCAGTACTTC. It yields the protein CASSGSAGGHYEQYF. The J gene is TRBJ2-7, the V gene TRBV9, with 8 bases fitting TRBD1. Germline CDR1 and CDR2: SGDLS and YYNGEE. The J segment lost 3 bases and the V segment lost 3 bases, leaving 8 bases of the junction unmatched. The CDR3 runs to 15 residues.

J is TRBJ2-1 and V is TRBV7-9; D uncertain. The CDR3 has 15 amino acids. CDR1 SEHNR and CDR2 FQNEAQ come from the germline V gene (reference sequence). V was shortened by 1 base and J by 0 bases, with 7 bases between the two germline ends. The CDR3 loop is CASSLGPGSYNEQFF. In nucleotides, the CDR3 is TGTGCCAGCAGCTTAGGGCCAGGCTCCTACAATGAGCAGTTCTTC.

This clone showed up just once. The chain combines TRBV27 with TRBJ2-3; D unresolved. This CDR3 is built from 11 residues. Germline V gene lookup returns CDR1 MNHEY and CDR2 SMNVEV (reference sequence). V was shortened by 8 bases and J by 2 bases, with 5 bases between the two germline ends. The CDR3 DNA reads TGTGCCAGCGGGATCACAGATACGCAGTATTTT. This translates into CASGITDTQYF.

This chain uses TRBV29-1 with TRBJ2-7; TRBD2 is a possible D gene (6 bases). CDR1 is SQVTM and CDR2 is ANQGSEA in the germline V gene. The CDR3 consists of 13 residues. Trimming removed 5 bases from V and 0 bases from J, with 11 bases in between. The CDR3 spells CSVLLRGSYEQYF. The CDR3 DNA sequence: TGCAGCGTTTTGTTGCGGGGCTCCTACGAGCAGTACTTC.

This clone has just one count. This rearrangement joins TRBV14 to TRBJ2-7; D assignment may be TRBD1 or TRBD2 (5 bases each). The germline V and J ends were trimmed by 2 bases and 2 bases, with 19 bases remaining between them. The CDR3 length is 17 residues. Germline CDR1 SGHDN, CDR2 FVKESK. The CDR3 is CASSQWLSGTPTYEQYF. The CDR3 nucleotides read TGTGCCAGCAGCCAATGGCTATCCGGGACGCCGACCTACGAGCAGTACTTC. The entire variable domain, with the rest obtained from reference TRBV14 and TRBJ2-7, is as follows: EAGVTQFPSHSVIEKGQTVTLRCDPISGHDNLYWYRRVMGKEIKFLLHFVKESKQDESGMPNNRFLAERTGGTYSTLKVQPAELEDSGVYFCASSQWLSGTPTYEQYFGPGTRLTVT.

The CDR3 bases are TGTGCCAGCAGTCCCTTTCAGGGATCGGAGCAGTACTTC. Translation gives CASSPFQGSEQYF. The chain combines TRBV6-5 with TRBJ2-7; possible D gene TRBD1, 5 bases. Germline V gene data show CDR1 as MNHEY and CDR2 as SVGAGI. V lost 5 bases and J lost 7, with 15 bases in between. The CDR3 has 13 amino acids.

This clone was seen at least ten times. The chain has TRBV7-9 and TRBJ2-1; D gene ambiguous. V gave up 1 base and J gave up 8 bases, with 6 bases separating them. The germline CDR1 and CDR2 sequences are SEHNR and FQNEAQ (reference sequence). This CDR3 comprises 12 residues. As DNA, the CDR3 is TGTGCCAGCAGCTTAGGAGTGGATGAGCAGTTCTTC. Translated, it gives CASSLGVDEQFF.